The present T cell receptor beta chain was sequenced within a study of vaccination and CD4 T cells after COVID-19. At the Johns Hopkins FTIC core, DNA taken from cultured CD4+ T cells was sequenced by way of the Oncomine TCR Beta short-read assay. Via MiXCR, TCRdb re-called the PCR reads, giving one row per CDR3 protein. The data show 15,000 or so distinct CDR3 sequences, with less than 65% seen just once and 16% held by the top ten. This clonotype appeared a few times. The target antigen is unknown. Treatment here: roughly ten-day PBMC culture with coronavirus spike peptide pools or control peptides (ViraFEST assay). The source material was CD4+ T cells from blood, cultured in vitro. The sequence was obtained from a human donor who had recovered from COVID-19.

This chain's CDR3 is CASSAGQGRRDTQYF. Here the CDR3 DNA reads TGTGCCAGCAGCGCGGGACAGGGAAGGAGGGATACGCAGTATTTT. The V gene is TRBV7-2, the J gene TRBJ2-3, with 9 bases that match TRBD1. The CDR3 covers 15 residues. V trimming: 5 bases; J trimming: 6 bases; junction bases outside the gene matches: 9. Germline V CDR1 and CDR2: SGHTA, FQGNSA.